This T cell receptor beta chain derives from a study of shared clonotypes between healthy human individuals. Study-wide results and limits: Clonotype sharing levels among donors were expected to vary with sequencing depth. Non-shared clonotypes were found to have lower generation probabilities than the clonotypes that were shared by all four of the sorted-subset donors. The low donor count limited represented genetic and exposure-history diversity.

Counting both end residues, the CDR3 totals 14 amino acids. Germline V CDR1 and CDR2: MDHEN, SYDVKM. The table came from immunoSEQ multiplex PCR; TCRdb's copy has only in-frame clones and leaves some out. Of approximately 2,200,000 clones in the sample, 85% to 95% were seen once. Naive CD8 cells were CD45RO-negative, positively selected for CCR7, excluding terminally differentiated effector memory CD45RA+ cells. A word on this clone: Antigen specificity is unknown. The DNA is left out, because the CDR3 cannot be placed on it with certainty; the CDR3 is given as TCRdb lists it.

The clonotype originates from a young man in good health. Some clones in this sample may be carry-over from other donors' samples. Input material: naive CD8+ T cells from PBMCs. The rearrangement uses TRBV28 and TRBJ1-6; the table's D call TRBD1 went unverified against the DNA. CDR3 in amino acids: CASSSGQGNSPLHF.